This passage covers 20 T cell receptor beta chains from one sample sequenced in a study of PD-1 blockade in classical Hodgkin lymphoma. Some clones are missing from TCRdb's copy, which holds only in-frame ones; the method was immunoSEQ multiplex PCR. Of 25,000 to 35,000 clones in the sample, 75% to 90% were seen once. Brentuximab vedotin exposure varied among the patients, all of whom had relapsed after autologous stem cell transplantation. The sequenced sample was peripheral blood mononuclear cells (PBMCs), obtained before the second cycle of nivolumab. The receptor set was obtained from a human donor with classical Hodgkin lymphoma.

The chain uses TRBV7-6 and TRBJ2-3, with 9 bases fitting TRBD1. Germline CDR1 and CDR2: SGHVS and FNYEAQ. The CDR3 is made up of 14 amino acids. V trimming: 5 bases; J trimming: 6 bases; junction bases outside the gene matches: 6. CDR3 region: CASSPGTGSDTQYF. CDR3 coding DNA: TGTGCCAGCAGCCCCGGGACAGGGTCCGATACGCAGTATTTT.

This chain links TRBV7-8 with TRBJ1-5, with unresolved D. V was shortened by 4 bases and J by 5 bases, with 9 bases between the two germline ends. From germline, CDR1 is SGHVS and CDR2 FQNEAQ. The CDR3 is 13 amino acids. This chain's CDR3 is CASSSYADQPQHF. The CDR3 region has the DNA TGTGCCAGCAGCTCATATGCTGATCAGCCCCAGCATTTT.

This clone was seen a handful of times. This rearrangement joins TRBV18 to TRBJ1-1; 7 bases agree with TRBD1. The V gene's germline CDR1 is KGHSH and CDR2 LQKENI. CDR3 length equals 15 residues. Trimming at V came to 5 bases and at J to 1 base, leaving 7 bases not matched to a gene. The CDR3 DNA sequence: TGTGCCAGCTCAACTTCGACAGGGTCGAACACTGAAGCTTTCTTT. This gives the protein CASSTSTGSNTEAFF.

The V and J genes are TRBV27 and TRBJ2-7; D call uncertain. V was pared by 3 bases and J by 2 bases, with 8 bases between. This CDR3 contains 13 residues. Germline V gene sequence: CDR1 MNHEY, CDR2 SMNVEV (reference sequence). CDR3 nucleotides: TGTGCCAGCAGTTTCGGAGAGGCCTACGAGCAGTACGTC. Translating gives CASSFGEAYEQYV.

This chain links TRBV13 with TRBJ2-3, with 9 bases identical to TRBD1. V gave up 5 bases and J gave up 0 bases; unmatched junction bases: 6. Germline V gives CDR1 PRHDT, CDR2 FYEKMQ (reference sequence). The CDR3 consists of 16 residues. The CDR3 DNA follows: TGTGCCAGCAGCCCCCGGACAGGGGCTAGCACAGATACGCAGTATTTT. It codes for CASSPRTGASTDTQYF.

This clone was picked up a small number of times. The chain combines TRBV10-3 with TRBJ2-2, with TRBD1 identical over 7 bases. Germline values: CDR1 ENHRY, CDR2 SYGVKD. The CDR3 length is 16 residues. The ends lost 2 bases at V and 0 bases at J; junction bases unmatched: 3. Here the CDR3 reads CAISEGDSANTGELFF. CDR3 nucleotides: TGTGCCATCAGTGAGGGGGACAGCGCGAACACCGGGGAGCTGTTTTTT.

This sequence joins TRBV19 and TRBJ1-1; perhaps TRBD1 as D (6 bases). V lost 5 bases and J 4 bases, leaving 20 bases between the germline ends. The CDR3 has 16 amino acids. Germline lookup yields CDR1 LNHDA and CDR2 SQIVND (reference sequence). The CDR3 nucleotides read TGTGCCAGTAGTCCGGGAGGGGGTTACTTGCGCACTGAAGCTTTCTTT. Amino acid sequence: CASSPGGGYLRTEAFF.

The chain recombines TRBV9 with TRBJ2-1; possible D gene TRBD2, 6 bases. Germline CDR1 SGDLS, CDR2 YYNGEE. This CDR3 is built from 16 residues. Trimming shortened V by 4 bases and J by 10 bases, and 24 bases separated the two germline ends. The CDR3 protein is CASSPRWDSAQFEQFF. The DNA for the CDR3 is TGTGCCAGCAGCCCCAGGTGGGACTCCGCCCAGTTCGAGCAGTTCTTC.

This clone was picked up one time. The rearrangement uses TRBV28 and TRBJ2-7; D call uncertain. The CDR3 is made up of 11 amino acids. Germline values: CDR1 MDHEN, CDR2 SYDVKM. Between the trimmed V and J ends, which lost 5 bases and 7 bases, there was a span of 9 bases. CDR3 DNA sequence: TGTGCCAGCAGTCTTAGATGGGAGCAGTACTTC. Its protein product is CASSLRWEQYF.

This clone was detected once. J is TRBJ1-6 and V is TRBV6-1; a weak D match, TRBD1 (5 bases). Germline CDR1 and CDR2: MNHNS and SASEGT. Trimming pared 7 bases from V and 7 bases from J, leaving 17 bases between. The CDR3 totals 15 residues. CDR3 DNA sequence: TGTGCCAGCACATTACCCGGGACGGGAAATTCACCCCTCCACTTT. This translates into CASTLPGTGNSPLHF.

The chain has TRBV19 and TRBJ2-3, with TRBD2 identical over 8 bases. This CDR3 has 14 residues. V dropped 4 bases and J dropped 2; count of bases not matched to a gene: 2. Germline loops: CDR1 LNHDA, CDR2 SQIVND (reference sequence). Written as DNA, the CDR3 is TGTGCCAGTAGTAGCGGGAGGCCCACAGATACGCAGTATTTT. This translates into CASSSGRPTDTQYF.

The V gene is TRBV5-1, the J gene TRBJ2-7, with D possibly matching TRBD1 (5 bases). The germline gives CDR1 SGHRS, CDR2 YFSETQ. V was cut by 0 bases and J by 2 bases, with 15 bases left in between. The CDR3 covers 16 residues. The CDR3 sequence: CASSLAVGHRAYEQYF. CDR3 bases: TGCGCCAGCAGCTTGGCCGTTGGACACCGAGCCTACGAGCAGTACTTC.

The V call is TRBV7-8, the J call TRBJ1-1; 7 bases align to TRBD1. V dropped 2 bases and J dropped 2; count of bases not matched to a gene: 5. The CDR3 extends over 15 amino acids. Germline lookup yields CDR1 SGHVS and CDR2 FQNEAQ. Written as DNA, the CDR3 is TGTGCCAGCAGCTTACAGGGGACAGTCAACACTGAAGCTTTCTTT. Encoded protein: CASSLQGTVNTEAFF.

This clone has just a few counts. The CDR3 here is CASSPWGGTQPQHF. The CDR3 DNA reads as TGTGCCAGCAGCCCTTGGGGAGGTACCCAGCCCCAGCATTTT. The chain recombines TRBV28 with TRBJ1-5; D gene unclear. The CDR3 is 14 residues long. Trimming removed 6 bases at V and 7 bases at J, with 16 bases between. CDR1 and CDR2 (germline): MDHEN, SYDVKM.

CDR3 DNA sequence: TGTGCCAGCAGCCCCCGAGTGGCCCAGTACTTC. Its protein is CASSPRVAQYF. The chain combines TRBV6-1 with TRBJ2-5; D ambiguous. Germline assignment: CDR1 MNHNS and CDR2 SASEGT. Trimming took off 6 bases at V and 9 bases at J, with 11 bases between the two ends. The CDR3 loop spans 11 amino acids.

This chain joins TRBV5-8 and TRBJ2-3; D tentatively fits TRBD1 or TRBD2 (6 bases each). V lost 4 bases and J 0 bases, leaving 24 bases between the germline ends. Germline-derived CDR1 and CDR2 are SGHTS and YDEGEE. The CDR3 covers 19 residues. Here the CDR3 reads CASSRERGSVPGSTDTQYF. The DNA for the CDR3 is TGTGCCAGCAGCCGGGAGAGGGGGAGCGTTCCCGGTAGCACAGATACGCAGTATTTT.

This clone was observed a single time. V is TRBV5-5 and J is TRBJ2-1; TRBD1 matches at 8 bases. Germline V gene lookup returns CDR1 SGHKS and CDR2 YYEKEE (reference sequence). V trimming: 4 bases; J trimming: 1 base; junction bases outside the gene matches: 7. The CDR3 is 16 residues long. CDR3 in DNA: TGTGCCAGCAGCCCTCCGGACAGGGCTTCCTACAATGAGCAGTTCTTC. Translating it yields CASSPPDRASYNEQFF. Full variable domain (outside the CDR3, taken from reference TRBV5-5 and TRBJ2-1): DAGVTQSPTHLIKTRGQQVTLRCSPISGHKSVSWYQQVLGQGPQFIFQYYEKEERGRGNFPDRFSARQFPNYSSELNVNALLLGDSALYLCASSPPDRASYNEQFFGPGTRLTVL.

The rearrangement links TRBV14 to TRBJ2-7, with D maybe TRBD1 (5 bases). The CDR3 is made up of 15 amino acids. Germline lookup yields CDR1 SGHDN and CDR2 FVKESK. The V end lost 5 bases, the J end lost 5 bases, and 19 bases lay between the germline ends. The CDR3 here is CASSFLNRRKNEQYF. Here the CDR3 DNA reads TGTGCCAGCAGCTTCCTAAACAGGCGGAAGAACGAGCAGTACTTC.

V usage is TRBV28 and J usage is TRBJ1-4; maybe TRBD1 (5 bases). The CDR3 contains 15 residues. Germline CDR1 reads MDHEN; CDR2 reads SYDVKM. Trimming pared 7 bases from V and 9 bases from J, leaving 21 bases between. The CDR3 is CASNRAGTDLKKLFF. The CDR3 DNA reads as TGTGCCAGCAATCGGGCCGGGACGGACTTGAAAAAACTGTTTTTT.

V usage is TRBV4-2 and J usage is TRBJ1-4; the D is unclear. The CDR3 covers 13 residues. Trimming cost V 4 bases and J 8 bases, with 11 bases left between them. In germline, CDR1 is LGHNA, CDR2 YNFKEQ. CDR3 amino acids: CASSPVGWEKLFF. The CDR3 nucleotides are TGTGCCAGCAGCCCGGTGGGTTGGGAAAAACTGTTTTTT.